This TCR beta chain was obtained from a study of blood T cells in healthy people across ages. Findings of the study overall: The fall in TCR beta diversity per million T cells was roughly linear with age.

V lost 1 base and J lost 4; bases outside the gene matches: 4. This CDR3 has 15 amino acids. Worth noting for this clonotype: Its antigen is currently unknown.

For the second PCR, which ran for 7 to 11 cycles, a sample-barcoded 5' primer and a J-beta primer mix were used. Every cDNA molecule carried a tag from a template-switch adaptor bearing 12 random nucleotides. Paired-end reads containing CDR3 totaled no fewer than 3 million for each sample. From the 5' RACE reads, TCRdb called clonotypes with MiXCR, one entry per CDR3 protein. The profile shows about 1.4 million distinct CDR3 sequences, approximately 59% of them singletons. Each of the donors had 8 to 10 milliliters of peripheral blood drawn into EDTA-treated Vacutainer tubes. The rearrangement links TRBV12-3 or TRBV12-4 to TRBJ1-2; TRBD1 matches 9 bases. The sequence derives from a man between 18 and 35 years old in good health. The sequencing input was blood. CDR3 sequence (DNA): TGTGCCAGCAGTTTAGACAGGGGGCGCGGCTATGGCTACACCTTC. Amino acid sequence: CASSLDRGRGYGYTF.